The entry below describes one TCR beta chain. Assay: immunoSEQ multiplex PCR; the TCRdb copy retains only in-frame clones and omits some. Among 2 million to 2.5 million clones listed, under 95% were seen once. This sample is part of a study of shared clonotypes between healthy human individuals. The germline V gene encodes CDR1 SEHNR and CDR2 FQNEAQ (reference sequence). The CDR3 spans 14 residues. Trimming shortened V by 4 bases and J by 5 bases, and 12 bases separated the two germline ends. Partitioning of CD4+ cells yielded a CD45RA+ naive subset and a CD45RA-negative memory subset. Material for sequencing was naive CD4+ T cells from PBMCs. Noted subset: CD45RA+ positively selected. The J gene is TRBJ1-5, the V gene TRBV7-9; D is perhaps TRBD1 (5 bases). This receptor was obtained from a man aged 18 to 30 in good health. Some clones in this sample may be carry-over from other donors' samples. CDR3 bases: TGTGCCAGCAGCTCCCAGGGAGATCATCAGCCCCAGCATTTT. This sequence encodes CASSSQGDHQPQHF.